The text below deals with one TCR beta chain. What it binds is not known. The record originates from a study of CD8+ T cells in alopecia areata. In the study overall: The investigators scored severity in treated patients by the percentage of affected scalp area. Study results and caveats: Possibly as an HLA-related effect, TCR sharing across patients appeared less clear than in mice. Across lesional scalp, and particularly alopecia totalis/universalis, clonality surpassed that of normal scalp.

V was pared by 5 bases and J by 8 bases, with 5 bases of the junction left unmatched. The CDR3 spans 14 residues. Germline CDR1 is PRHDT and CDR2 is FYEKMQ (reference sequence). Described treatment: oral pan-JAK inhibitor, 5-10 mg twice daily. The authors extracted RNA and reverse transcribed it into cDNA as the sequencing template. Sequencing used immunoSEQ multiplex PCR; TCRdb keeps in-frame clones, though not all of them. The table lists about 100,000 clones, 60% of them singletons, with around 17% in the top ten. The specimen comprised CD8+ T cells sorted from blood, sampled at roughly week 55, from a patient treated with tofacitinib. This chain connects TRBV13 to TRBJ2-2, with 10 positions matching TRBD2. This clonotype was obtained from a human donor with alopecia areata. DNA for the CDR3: TGTGCCAGCAGCCAAGGACTAGCGGCTGGGGAGCTGTTTTTT. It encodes CASSQGLAAGELFF.